What follows is one TCR beta chain and its context. Its antigen remains unknown. The treatment denotes: roughly ten-day PBMC culture with coronavirus spike peptide pools or control peptides (ViraFEST assay). During the years 2011-2018, before the COVID-19 pandemic, the unexposed donor's CD4+ T cells were collected. The source of the sample is a study of vaccination and CD4 T cells after COVID-19. Overall study context: Convalescent cases consisted of six males and four females, of whom two were Hispanic. Spike peptides, overlapping and drawn from SARS-CoV-2, HCoV-NL63, HCoV-OC43 and HCoV-229E, were used to stimulate cells.

Study-level results: A nonsignificant rise from about 20 to 38 was seen in the median number of SARS-CoV-2-reactive clonotypes.

Sequenced with the Oncomine TCR Beta short-read assay was DNA taken from cultured CD4+ T cells. MiXCR, run by TCRdb on the PCR reads, gives a single entry per CDR3 protein. The sample carries roughly 4,200 distinct CDR3 sequences, 35% to 40% recorded once. CDR3 length equals 12 residues. CDR1 DFQATT and CDR2 SNEGSKA come from the germline V gene (reference sequence). Trimming left V 3 bases short and J 1 base short, with 6 bases between. The clonotype was recovered from a human donor in good health. The chain is built from TRBV20-1 and TRBJ1-1; D not resolved. The sequencing sample was made of CD4+ T cells from blood, cultured in vitro. The CDR3 loop is CSARGPNTEAFF. CDR3 coding DNA: TGCAGTGCTAGGGGCCCGAACACTGAAGCTTTCTTT.